This TCR beta chain is drawn from a study of PD-L1 blockade in urothelial cancer. This CDR3 has 14 residues. Germline CDR1 MNHEY, CDR2 SVGAGI. V dropped 2 bases and J dropped 9 bases, with 14 bases sitting between them. Time point indicated: peripheral blood 6 weeks after treatment start. Measured with immunoSEQ multiplex PCR; TCRdb has only the in-frame clones, and not every one. The sample lists tens of thousands of clones; approximately 90% were seen once. The material sequenced was PBMCs, taken around atezolizumab (anti-PD-L1) treatment. The clonotype comes from a man aged 60 to 69 with urothelial cancer. This chain links TRBV6-5 with TRBJ2-1; D might be TRBD2 (7 bases). In DNA, the CDR3 is TGTGCCAGCAGTTACAACAGGGAGGGGAGTGAGCAGTTCTTC. Translation: CASSYNREGSEQFF.